The source of this TCR beta chain is a study of human T cells and chemical hapten exposure. At the level of the study: An approximately 2 cm by approximately 2 cm inner upper arm patch received 2% DPC for sensitization. Alopecia areata, totalis or universalis affected patients who were mostly female. Epicutaneous patch tests delivered 0.01% DPC to the upper back, with evaluation at 6 days. General study results and limits: Large CDR3 similarity clusters arose significantly more often from expanded TCRs than from controls.

V shed 8 bases and J shed 3 bases, with 8 bases lying between them. CDR3 length equals 12 residues. Germline CDR1 is ENHRY and CDR2 is SYGVKD. One entry per CDR3 protein, called by TCRdb with MiXCR from the RACE reads. The data contain about 51,000 distinct CDR3 sequences, approximately 9.8% of them seen just once; the ten biggest clones take up 14%. This clonotype occurred many times. Its target is unknown. The time point here: pre-sensitization, week 0. Treatment meaning: therapeutic diphenylcyclopropenone sensitization with weekly scalp DPC. The rearrangement links TRBV10-3 to TRBJ2-1, with no clear D. The source of this sequence is a woman in her 40s with alopecia areata. Some clones in this sample may be carry-over from other donors' samples. The material sequenced was whole blood, taken in connection with sensitization to the hapten diphenylcyclopropenone (DPC). The CDR3 here is CAIGKDYNEQFF. CDR3 DNA sequence: TGTGCCATCGGTAAGGACTACAATGAGCAGTTCTTC.